A single sample is the source of the 4 T cell receptor beta chains below, sequenced in a study of Ad26.COV2.S vaccination and SARS-CoV-2 variants. The table came from immunoSEQ multiplex PCR; TCRdb's copy has only in-frame clones and leaves some out. In the table there are around 340,000 clones, roughly 90% of which are singletons. The treatment is: around 19 received Ad26.COV2.S at low or high dose, single or two shots; about 5 received placebo; per-sample allocation not given. Material that was analyzed had been drawn on day 63 after the first vaccine or placebo injection. This specimen consisted of peripheral blood, obtained in a trial of Ad26.COV2.S vaccine versus placebo. The receptor set was obtained from a person aged 18 to 65 who received the Ad26.COV2.S COVID-19 vaccine or a placebo.

In its sample, this clone was seen once. The V gene is TRBV2, the J gene TRBJ1-5; TRBD1 agrees at 8 bases. The CDR3 has 17 amino acids. The germline V gene encodes CDR1 SNHLY and CDR2 FYNNEI. V gave up 8 bases and J gave up 2 bases; unmatched junction bases: 14. The CDR3 bases are TGTGCCAGCCGTTCGGGTGACAGGGGATTTGGCAATCAGCCCCAGCATTTT. This translates into CASRSGDRGFGNQPQHF.

V is TRBV11-3 and J is TRBJ2-7; D is perhaps TRBD1 or TRBD2 (5 bases each). From germline, CDR1 is SGHNT and CDR2 YENEEA. Trimming pared 1 base from V and 0 bases from J, leaving 10 bases between. The CDR3 runs to 15 residues. The CDR3 is CASSLGSGSSYEQYF. CDR3 nucleotide sequence: TGTGCCAGCAGCTTAGGTTCAGGGAGCTCCTACGAGCAGTACTTC.

CDR3 residues: CASLGRDNEQFF. CDR3 bases: TGTGCCAGTTTAGGCCGGGACAATGAGCAGTTCTTC. This chain links TRBV19 with TRBJ2-1, with D uncertain. The CDR3 runs to 12 residues. The V gene's germline CDR1 is LNHDA and CDR2 SQIVND (reference sequence). V lost 8 bases and J lost 5, with 10 bases in between.

The chain joins TRBV5-8 to TRBJ1-2; D ambiguous. The CDR3 has 14 amino acids. V was cut by 5 bases and J by 3 bases, with 14 bases left in between. The germline V gene encodes CDR1 SGHTS and CDR2 YDEGEE. CDR3 sequence reads: CASRGYGSDYGYTF. The CDR3 DNA sequence: TGTGCCAGCAGGGGGTACGGCAGTGACTATGGCTACACCTTC.